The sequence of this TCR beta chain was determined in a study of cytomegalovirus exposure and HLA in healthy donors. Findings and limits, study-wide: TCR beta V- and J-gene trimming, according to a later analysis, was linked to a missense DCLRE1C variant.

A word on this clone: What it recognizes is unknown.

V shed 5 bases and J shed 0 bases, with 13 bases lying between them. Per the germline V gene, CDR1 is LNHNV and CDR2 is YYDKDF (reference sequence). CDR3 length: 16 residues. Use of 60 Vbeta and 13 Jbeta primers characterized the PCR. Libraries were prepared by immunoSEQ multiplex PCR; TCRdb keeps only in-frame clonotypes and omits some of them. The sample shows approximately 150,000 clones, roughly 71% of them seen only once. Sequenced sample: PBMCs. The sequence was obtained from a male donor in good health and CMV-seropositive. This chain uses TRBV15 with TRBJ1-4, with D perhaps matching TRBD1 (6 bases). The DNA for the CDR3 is TGTGCCACCAGCCGTAAAAGGGACACAACTAATGAAAAACTGTTTTTT. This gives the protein CATSRKRDTTNEKLFF.